This T cell receptor beta chain comes out of a study of quantifying T cell responses using KT2 cells. The wider study: Reverse transcription used primers in the TCR alpha and beta constant regions.

The cDNA 3' end received a ligated oligonucleotide with a UMI. An equimolar mix of RC1.1 and RC1.2 primed the beta chain across TRBC1 and TRBC2. TCRdb re-called the UMI-ligation and nested PCR reads through MiXCR, storing one row per CDR3 protein. The profile shows about 50,000 distinct CDR3 sequences, roughly 12% of them singletons. The sample is PBMC spiked with counted cells of clone KT2. V lost 4 bases and J lost 3, with 12 bases in between. This CDR3 spans 13 amino acids. Germline V gene lookup returns CDR1 SQVTM and CDR2 ANQGSEA. This receptor was taken from a human donor. This sequence joins TRBV29-1 and TRBJ2-5; TRBD1 is a possible D gene (5 bases). Sequenced material: PBMCs spiked with cells of the T cell clone KT2. The CDR3 DNA sequence: TGCAGCGTTGCGGGCAGGGCGAAAGAGACCCAGTACTTC. Protein sequence: CSVAGRAKETQYF.